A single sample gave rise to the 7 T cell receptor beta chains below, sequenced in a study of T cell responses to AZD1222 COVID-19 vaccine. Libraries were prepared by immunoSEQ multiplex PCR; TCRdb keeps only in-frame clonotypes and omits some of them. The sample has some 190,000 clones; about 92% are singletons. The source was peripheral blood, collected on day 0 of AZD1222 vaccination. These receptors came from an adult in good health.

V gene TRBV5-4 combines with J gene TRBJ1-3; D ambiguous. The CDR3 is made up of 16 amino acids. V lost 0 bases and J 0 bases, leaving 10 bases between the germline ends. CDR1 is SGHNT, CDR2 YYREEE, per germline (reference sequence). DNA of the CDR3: TGTGCCAGCAGCTTGGAGAACGGCAACTCTGGAAACACCATATATTTT. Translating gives CASSLENGNSGNTIYF. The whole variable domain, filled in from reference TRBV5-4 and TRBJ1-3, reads ETGVTQSPTHLIKTRGQQVTLRCSSQSGHNTVSWYQQALGQGPQFIFQYYREEENGRGNFPPRFSGLQFPNYSSELNVNALELDDSALYLCASSLENGNSGNTIYFGEGSWLTVV.

DNA of the CDR3: TGTGCCAGCAGTTCCACGGCCCTACGGGGGAACACTGAAGCTTTCTTT. The encoded protein is CASSSTALRGNTEAFF. This chain joins TRBV6-6 and TRBJ1-1; D is undetermined. Trimming cost V 4 bases and J 1 base, with 16 bases left between them. Per the germline V gene, CDR1 is MNHNY and CDR2 is SVGAGI (reference sequence). This CDR3 has 16 amino acids.

CDR3: CASSLPSGRSGANVLTF. CDR3 coding DNA: TGTGCCAGCAGCTTGCCTAGCGGGCGCTCTGGGGCCAACGTCCTGACTTTC. The chain uses TRBV5-4 and TRBJ2-6; TRBD2 matches 8 bases. The CDR3 is made up of 17 amino acids. With 1 base clipped from V and 0 bases from J, the junction kept 3 bases outside the gene matches. Germline V gene lookup returns CDR1 SGHNT and CDR2 YYREEE (reference sequence).

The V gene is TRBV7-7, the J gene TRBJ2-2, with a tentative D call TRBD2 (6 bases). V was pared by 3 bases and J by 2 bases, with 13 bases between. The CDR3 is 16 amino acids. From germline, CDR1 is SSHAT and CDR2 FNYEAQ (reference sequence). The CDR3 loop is CASSLGGDSNTGELFF. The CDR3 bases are TGTGCCAGCAGCTTGGGTGGGGACTCAAACACCGGGGAGCTGTTTTTT.

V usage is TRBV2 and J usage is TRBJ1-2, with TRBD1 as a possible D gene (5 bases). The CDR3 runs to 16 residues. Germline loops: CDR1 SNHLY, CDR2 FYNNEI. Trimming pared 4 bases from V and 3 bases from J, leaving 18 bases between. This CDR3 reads CASSGSSQGVYYGYTF. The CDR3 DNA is TGTGCCAGCAGTGGTTCCTCACAAGGGGTATACTATGGCTACACCTTC.

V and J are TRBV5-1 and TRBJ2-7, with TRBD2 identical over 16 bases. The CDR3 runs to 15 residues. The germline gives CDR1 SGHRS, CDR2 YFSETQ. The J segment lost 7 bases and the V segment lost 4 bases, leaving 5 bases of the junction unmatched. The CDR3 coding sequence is TGCGCCAGCAGCCCGGGACTAGCGGGGGGGAGGGAGCAGTACTTC. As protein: CASSPGLAGGREQYF. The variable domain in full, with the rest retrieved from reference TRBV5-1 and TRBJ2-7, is KAGVTQTPRYLIKTRGQQVTLSCSPISGHRSVSWYQQTPGQGLQFLFEYFSETQRNKGNFPGRFSGRQFSNSRSEMNVSTLELGDSALYLCASSPGLAGGREQYFGPGTRLTVT.

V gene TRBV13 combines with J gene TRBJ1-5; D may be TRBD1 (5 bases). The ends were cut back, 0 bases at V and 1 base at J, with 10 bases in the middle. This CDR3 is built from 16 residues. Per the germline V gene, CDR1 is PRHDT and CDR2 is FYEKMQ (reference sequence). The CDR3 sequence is CASSLGGAGSNQPQHF. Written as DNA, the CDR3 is TGTGCCAGCAGCTTAGGTGGGGCAGGAAGCAATCAGCCCCAGCATTTT.